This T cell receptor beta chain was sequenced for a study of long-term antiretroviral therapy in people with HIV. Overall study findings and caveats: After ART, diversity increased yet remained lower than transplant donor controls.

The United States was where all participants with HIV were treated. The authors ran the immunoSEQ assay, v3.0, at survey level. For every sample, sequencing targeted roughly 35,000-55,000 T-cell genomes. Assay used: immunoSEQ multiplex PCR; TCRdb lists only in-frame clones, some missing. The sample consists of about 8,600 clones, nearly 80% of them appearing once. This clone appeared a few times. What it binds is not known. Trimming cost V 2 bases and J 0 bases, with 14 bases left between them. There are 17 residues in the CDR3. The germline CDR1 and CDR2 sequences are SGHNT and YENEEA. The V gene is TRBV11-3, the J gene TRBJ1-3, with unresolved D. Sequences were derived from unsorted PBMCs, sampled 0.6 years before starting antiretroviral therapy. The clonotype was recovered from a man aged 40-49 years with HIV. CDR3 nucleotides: TGTGCCAGCAGCTTATCCCTAACTGGATCCTCTGGAAACACCATATATTTT. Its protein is CASSLSLTGSSGNTIYF.